Listed below are T cell receptor beta chains from one sample, sequenced in a study of cytomegalovirus exposure and HLA in healthy donors. Produced via immunoSEQ multiplex PCR; TCRdb's table is partial and in-frame only. The table has nearly 110,000 clones, more than 60% seen once. Sequenced: PBMCs. The origin of the receptors is a woman between 50 and 59 years old in good health and CMV-seropositive. CDR3s include the opening cysteine and the closing phenylalanine or tryptophan. Each record gives: clone size, V gene, D gene, J gene, CDR3 protein, CDR3 DNA. A D gene is named only where the DNA matches it firmly. Only part of the rows carry a size: once, few, many, or a class if the clone is expanded.

.	TRBV5-4	.	TRBJ2-1	CASSLRQGWSNEQFF	TGTGCCAGCAGCTTGAGGCAGGGATGGTCCAATGAGCAGTTCTTC
.	TRBV5-6	TRBD1	TRBJ2-7	CASTKIWGTGVKLSYEQYF	TGTGCCAGCACAAAAATTTGGGGGACAGGAGTTAAATTATCCTACGAGCAGTACTTC
.	TRBV5-1	.	TRBJ1-2	CASSLAGRANYGYTF	TGCGCCAGCAGCTTGGCCGGCAGGGCGAACTATGGCTACACCTTC
.	TRBV6-1	.	TRBJ1-3	CASSEQRGNTIYF	TGTGCCAGCAGTGAACAGCGTGGAAACACCATATATTTT
.	TRBV6-6	.	TRBJ1-2	CASGGGRFYGYTF	TGTGCCAGCGGGGGGGGGCGGTTCTATGGCTACACCTTC
.	TRBV7-2	TRBD1	TRBJ2-7	CASSLWDSRYEQYF	TGTGCCAGCAGCTTATGGGACAGCCGCTACGAGCAGTACTTC
.	TRBV30	.	TRBJ2-1	CACKRSSYNEQFF	TGTGCCTGTAAACGGTCCTCCTACAATGAGCAGTTCTTC
.	TRBV20-1	.	TRBJ2-7	CSAGRVGEQYF	TGCAGTGCTGGAAGAGTCGGGGAGCAGTACTTC
.	TRBV19	.	TRBJ1-1	CARHQRTEAFF	TGTGCCAGACATCAAAGAACTGAAGCTTTCTTT
few	TRBV6-5	.	TRBJ1-5	CASSYSGQSPQHF	TGTGCCAGCAGTTACTCGGGACAATCGCCCCAGCATTTT
few	TRBV28	.	TRBJ1-5	CASSSPTLDSQPQHF	TGTGCCAGCAGTTCCCCCACTTTGGACAGCCAGCCCCAGCATTTT
.	TRBV4-1	TRBD2	TRBJ2-7	CASSQGLAEREQYF	TGCGCCAGCAGCCAAGGACTAGCAGAACGCGAGCAGTACTTC
.	TRBV7-2	TRBD2	TRBJ2-3	CASSPQRGRIGDTQYF	TGTGCCAGCAGCCCCCAGCGGGGGCGAATAGGGGATACGCAGTATTTT
.	TRBV4-1	TRBD2	TRBJ2-1	CATPPRGGRGNEQFF	TGCGCCACTCCTCCCCGGGGGGGCCGGGGCAATGAGCAGTTCTTC
.	TRBV2	.	TRBJ2-5	CASSELVPQETQYF	TGTGCCAGCAGTGAACTCGTTCCTCAAGAGACCCAGTACTTC
.	TRBV5-1	.	TRBJ2-5	CASVALNPPLETQYF	TGCGCCAGTGTCGCTCTCAACCCTCCACTAGAGACCCAGTACTTC
.	TRBV9	.	TRBJ2-7	CASSVDGSTVQYF	TGTGCCAGCAGCGTAGACGGGAGTACGGTGCAGTACTTC
.	TRBV4-3	TRBD1	TRBJ1-5	CASSQALPGQGAYSNQPQHF	TGCGCCAGCAGCCAAGCCCTACCGGGACAGGGGGCGTATAGCAATCAGCCCCAGCATTTT
.	TRBV7-9	TRBD1	TRBJ2-7	CASSSLGTGVREQYF	TGTGCCAGCAGCTCCCTGGGGACAGGGGTACGCGAGCAGTACTTC
many	TRBV19	TRBD2	TRBJ2-1	CATRGLAGIGQFF	TGTGCCACCCGGGGACTAGCGGGGATAGGGCAGTTCTTC
.	TRBV9	.	TRBJ2-3	CASSAVGLVIADTQYF	TGTGCCAGCAGCGCCGTGGGGCTCGTAATCGCAGATACGCAGTATTTT
.	TRBV11-2	.	TRBJ1-1	CASSSPFEQKNTEAFF	TGTGCCAGCAGCTCACCGTTCGAACAAAAGAACACTGAAGCTTTCTTT
.	TRBV13	TRBD1	TRBJ1-2	CASSARTGYGYTF	TGTGCCAGCAGCGCAAGGACAGGTTATGGCTACACCTTC
.	TRBV5-1	TRBD2	TRBJ2-3	CASNSGGSDTQYF	TGCGCCAGCAACTCGGGGGGTTCAGATACGCAGTATTTT
.	TRBV27	.	TRBJ1-2	CASSLLGTEGVYGYTF	TGTGCCAGCAGTTTATTAGGAACGGAAGGGGTTTATGGCTACACCTTC
.	TRBV2	TRBD1	TRBJ1-2	CASVTGVYGYTF	TGTGCCAGCGTAACAGGGGTCTATGGCTACACCTTC
.	TRBV5-1	TRBD1	TRBJ2-1	CASSPEGTGVSNEQFF	TGCGCCAGCAGCCCGGAGGGGACAGGGGTTTCCAATGAGCAGTTCTTC
.	TRBV29-1	.	TRBJ1-2	CSVDDGVNYGYTF	TGCAGCGTTGATGACGGGGTAAACTATGGCTACACCTTC
.	TRBV5-1	.	TRBJ2-7	CASSLATGATYEQYF	TGCGCCAGCAGCTTGGCCACGGGAGCTACCTACGAGCAGTACTTC
once	TRBV7-9	.	TRBJ1-1	CASSSGGLGTEAFF	TGTGCCAGCAGCTCCGGGGGGTTGGGCACTGAAGCTTTCTTT
.	TRBV28	.	TRBJ1-2	CASSLFRSYGYTF	TGTGCCAGCAGTCTCTTCAGAAGCTATGGCTACACCTTC
.	TRBV18	.	TRBJ1-1	CASSPTGQNTEAFF	TGTGCCAGCTCCCCAACAGGGCAGAACACTGAAGCTTTCTTT
.	TRBV6-1	TRBD2	TRBJ2-1	CASSELSFRLAGNEQFF	TGTGCCAGCAGTGAACTGTCTTTCAGACTAGCGGGGAATGAGCAGTTCTTC
few	TRBV6-4	.	TRBJ1-5	CASSVGGWEDQPQHF	TGTGCCAGCAGTGTTGGGGGATGGGAGGATCAGCCCCAGCATTTT
.	TRBV11-2	TRBD1	TRBJ1-2	CASSLSLTGAGGYTF	TGTGCCAGCAGCTTGTCATTGACAGGGGCCGGCGGCTACACCTTC
.	TRBV19	.	TRBJ1-1	CASSISPTGLNTEAFF	TGTGCCAGTAGTATATCTCCGACAGGTCTGAACACTGAAGCTTTCTTT
.	TRBV6-6	TRBD1	TRBJ2-3	CASSYSGQGATDTQYF	TGTGCCAGCAGTTACTCCGGACAGGGGGCCACAGATACGCAGTATTTT
once	TRBV9	TRBD1	TRBJ1-2	CASSVGQGESNGYTF	TGTGCCAGCAGCGTCGGACAGGGGGAGAGTAATGGCTACACCTTC
.	TRBV28	.	TRBJ2-3	CASSPRGKGLDTQYF	TGTGCCAGCAGCCCCCGCGGCAAGGGGTTAGATACGCAGTATTTT